These 14 T cell receptor beta chains came from one sample sequenced in a study of control samples from healthy donors and cancer patients. Clones were sequenced by immunoSEQ multiplex PCR, and TCRdb holds only the in-frame ones, with some missing. This table has under 200,000 clones, around 88% appearing once. The sample consisted of blood. Receptors originate from a woman younger than 45 in good health.

The gene calls are TRBV24-1 and TRBJ1-1; D uncertain. Germline-derived CDR1 and CDR2 are KGHDR and SFDVKD. The CDR3 is 11 residues long. V was trimmed by 9 bases and J by 11 bases, leaving 15 bases between them. CDR3 amino acids: CATDGPDGAFF. The CDR3 nucleotides are TGTGCCACCGACGGTCCCGACGGGGCTTTCTTT.

CDR3 nucleotides: TGCGCCAGCAGCTTGAATCGGGAGACCCAGTACTTC. Its translation: CASSLNRETQYF. The V gene is TRBV5-1, the J gene TRBJ2-5; no definite D call. Germline V gene lookup returns CDR1 SGHRS and CDR2 YFSETQ. Trimming removed 1 base at V and 5 bases at J, with 6 bases between. The CDR3 is 12 residues long.

This chain connects TRBV2 to TRBJ2-3; TRBD2 matches at 9 bases. This CDR3 is built from 17 residues. Germline CDR1 and CDR2: SNHLY and FYNNEI. J gave up 0 bases and V 2 bases, and 6 bases lay outside the gene matches. In nucleotides, the CDR3 is TGTGCCAGCAGTGAATTGTCTAGCGGGGATAGCACAGATACGCAGTATTTT. Encoded protein: CASSELSSGDSTDTQYF. Filled out from reference TRBV2 and TRBJ2-3, the complete variable domain reads EPEVTQTPSHQVTQMGQEVILRCVPISNHLYFYWYRQILGQKVEFLVSFYNNEISEKSEIFDDQFSVERPDGSNFTLKIRSTKLEDSAMYFCASSELSSGDSTDTQYFGPGTRLTVL.

This sequence joins TRBV6-5 and TRBJ2-7; 10 bases fit TRBD1. Unmatched junction bases numbered 6, after V lost 6 bases and J lost 4 bases. Germline V lookup: CDR1 MNHEY, CDR2 SVGAGI. This CDR3 comprises 14 residues. The CDR3: CASSLGQGQYEQYF. DNA of the CDR3: TGTGCCAGCAGCCTGGGACAGGGGCAATACGAGCAGTACTTC.

This chain links TRBV18 with TRBJ2-1; 7 positions match TRBD2. Germline trimming cut 3 bases from V and 3 bases from J; bases unmatched to any gene: 5. CDR3 length equals 15 residues. The V gene's germline CDR1 is KGHSH and CDR2 LQKENI. The CDR3 spells CASSPLPGGYNEQFF. The CDR3 DNA follows: TGTGCCAGCTCACCTCTCCCGGGAGGCTACAATGAGCAGTTCTTC.

This clone was counted a single time. V gene TRBV27 combines with J gene TRBJ2-1; D remains ambiguous. V lost 3 bases and J lost 5, with 8 bases in between. Germline CDR1 MNHEY, CDR2 SMNVEV (reference sequence). The CDR3 contains 13 residues. CDR3 bases: TGTGCCAGCAGTTTGAGTGGGGACAATGAGCAGTTCTTC. The encoded protein is CASSLSGDNEQFF.

This clone appeared a single time. This chain's CDR3 is CASSLTGPNTEAFF. The DNA of the CDR3 is TGTGCCAGCAGTTTAACGGGACCGAACACTGAAGCTTTCTTT. The rearrangement uses TRBV27 and TRBJ1-1, with D possibly being TRBD1 (5 bases). V shed 2 bases and J shed 1 base, with 8 bases lying between them. The CDR3 has 14 amino acids. CDR1 and CDR2 from the germline V gene are MNHEY and SMNVEV (reference sequence).

The chain combines TRBV6-5 with TRBJ1-4; possibly TRBD1 for D (5 bases). V was pared by 5 bases and J by 7 bases, with 8 bases between. The CDR3 runs 12 residues. Germline V CDR1 and CDR2: MNHEY, SVGAGI. DNA for the CDR3: TGTGCCAGCAGTAGGGGCTCTGAAAAACTGTTTTTT. Protein sequence: CASSRGSEKLFF.

The chain is built from TRBV29-1 and TRBJ1-2; D call uncertain. The CDR3 covers 11 residues. V lost 4 bases, J lost 3 bases, and 6 bases lay in between. Germline V gene data show CDR1 as SQVTM and CDR2 as ANQGSEA. CDR3 in amino acids: CSVAADYGYTF. DNA for the CDR3: TGCAGCGTTGCGGCAGACTATGGCTACACCTTC. Complete variable domain (other parts from reference TRBV29-1 and TRBJ1-2): SAVISQKPSRDICQRGTSLTIQCQVDSQVTMMFWYRQQPGQSLTLIATANQGSEATYESGFVIDKFPISRPNLTFSTLTVSNMSPEDSSIYLCSVAADYGYTFGSGTRLTVV.

The gene calls are TRBV27 and TRBJ1-5, with TRBD1 as a possible D gene (5 bases). Between the trimmed V and J ends, which lost 2 bases and 1 base, there was a span of 9 bases. CDR1 and CDR2 (germline): MNHEY, SMNVEV (reference sequence). This CDR3 region has 15 residues. DNA for the CDR3: TGTGCCAGCAGTTTAAGGGGACGAAGCAATCAGCCCCAGCATTTT. The encoded protein is CASSLRGRSNQPQHF.

This clone has a handful of counts. The chain recombines TRBV7-9 with TRBJ1-5, with D possibly matching TRBD1 (6 bases). The CDR3 has 14 amino acids. The V end was cut by 4 bases, the J end by 5 bases, with 12 bases between. Looked up from germline, CDR1 is SEHNR and CDR2 is FQNEAQ (reference sequence). The CDR3 DNA reads TGTGCCAGCAGCTCGGACAGTCCTTATCAGCCCCAGCATTTT. This gives the protein CASSSDSPYQPQHF. The whole variable domain, filled in from reference TRBV7-9 and TRBJ1-5, reads DTGVSQNPRHKITKRGQNVTFRCDPISEHNRLYWYRQTLGQGPEFLTYFQNEAQLEKSRLLSDRFSAERPKGSFSTLEIQRTEQGDSAMYLCASSSDSPYQPQHFGDGTRLSIL.

This clone was counted a single time. The rearrangement links TRBV5-1 to TRBJ2-7; 7 bases agree with TRBD1. V lost 0 bases and J lost 0; bases outside the gene matches: 0. The CDR3 length is 14 residues. Germline CDR1 and CDR2: SGHRS and YFSETQ. This CDR3 reads CASSLGDSSYEQYV. For the CDR3, the DNA is TGCGCCAGCAGCTTGGGGGACAGCTCCTACGAGCAGTACGTC.

The chain has TRBV5-1 and TRBJ2-1; TRBD1 aligns across 8 bases. The J segment lost 0 bases and the V segment lost 3 bases, leaving 2 bases of the junction unmatched. The germline V gene has CDR1 SGHRS and CDR2 YFSETQ. The CDR3 has 15 amino acids. CDR3 sequence reads: CASSSGTGSYNEQFF. CDR3 bases: TGCGCCAGCAGCTCCGGGACAGGCTCCTACAATGAGCAGTTCTTC.

The chain carries TRBV7-8 and TRBJ2-5; D perhaps matches TRBD2 (5 bases). V lost 4 bases to trimming and J lost 2 bases, with 14 bases between them. The CDR3 is 15 amino acids. The germline V gene encodes CDR1 SGHVS and CDR2 FQNEAQ. The CDR3 bases are TGTGCCAGCAGCTCCCAAGGGCGGGTACAAGAGACCCAGTACTTC. As protein: CASSSQGRVQETQYF.